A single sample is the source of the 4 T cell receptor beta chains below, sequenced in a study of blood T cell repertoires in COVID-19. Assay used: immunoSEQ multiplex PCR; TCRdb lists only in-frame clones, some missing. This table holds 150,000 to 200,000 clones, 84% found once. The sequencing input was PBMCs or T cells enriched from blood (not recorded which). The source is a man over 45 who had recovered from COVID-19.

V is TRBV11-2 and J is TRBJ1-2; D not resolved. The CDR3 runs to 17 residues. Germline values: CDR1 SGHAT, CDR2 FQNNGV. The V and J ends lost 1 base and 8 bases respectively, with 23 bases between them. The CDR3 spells CASSLVGGNGLGSGYTF. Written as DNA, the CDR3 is TGTGCCAGCAGCTTAGTTGGAGGGAATGGCCTCGGGTCCGGCTACACCTTC.

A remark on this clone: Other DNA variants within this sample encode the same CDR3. The CDR3 sequence is CASSPGTGGTEAFF. Here the CDR3 DNA reads TGTGCCAGCAGTCCCGGGACAGGGGGCACTGAAGCTTTCTTT. This rearrangement joins TRBV3-1 (or the pseudogene TRBV3-2) to TRBJ1-1; 11 nucleotides align to TRBD1. There are 14 residues in the CDR3. Germline-derived CDR1 and CDR2 are LGHDT and YNNKEL (reference sequence). V lost 6 bases to trimming and J lost 4 bases; unmatched junction nucleotides: 4.

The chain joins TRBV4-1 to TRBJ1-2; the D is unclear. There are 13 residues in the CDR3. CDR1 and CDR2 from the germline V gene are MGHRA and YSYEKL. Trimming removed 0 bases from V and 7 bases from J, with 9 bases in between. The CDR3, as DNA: TGCGCCAGCAGCCAAGATCGGGTGGCTGGCTACACCTTC. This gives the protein CASSQDRVAGYTF.

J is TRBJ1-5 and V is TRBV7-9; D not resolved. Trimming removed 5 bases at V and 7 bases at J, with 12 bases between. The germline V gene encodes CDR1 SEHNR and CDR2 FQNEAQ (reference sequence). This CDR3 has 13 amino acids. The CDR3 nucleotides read TGTGCCAGCAGCCCTGAGGGAAAGCAGCCCCAGCATTTT. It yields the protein CASSPEGKQPQHF.